These 16 T cell receptor beta chains originate from one sample sequenced in a study of blood T cell repertoires in COVID-19. TCRdb's copy holds only in-frame clones and misses some; the assay was immunoSEQ multiplex PCR. The repertoire holds roughly 220,000 clones, with 82% as singletons. Material for sequencing was peripheral blood. The receptors shown here come from a woman older than 75 with COVID-19, enrolled during active disease.

The chain links TRBV20-1 to TRBJ1-1, with 7 positions matching TRBD1. The CDR3 is made up of 11 amino acids. Trimming at V came to 2 bases and at J to 11 bases, leaving 5 bases not matched to a gene. CDR1 and CDR2 (germline): DFQATT, SNEGSKA (reference sequence). CDR3 amino acids: CSARRQGGAFF. The CDR3 DNA is TGCAGTGCTAGAAGGCAGGGGGGCGCTTTCTTT.

In nucleotides, the CDR3 is TGTGCCAGCGGGGGCCTCGACCGTCCTGGCTACACCTTC. Its protein product is CASGGLDRPGYTF. The V gene is TRBV3-1 (or the pseudogene TRBV3-2), the J gene TRBJ1-2; tentatively, D is TRBD1 (6 bases). Germline CDR1 is LGHDT and CDR2 is YNNKEL (reference sequence). The CDR3 runs 13 residues. Trimming removed 8 bases at V and 7 bases at J, with 17 bases between.

V usage is TRBV7-9 and J usage is TRBJ2-1, with D perhaps TRBD2 (6 bases). Germline V CDR1 and CDR2: SEHNR, FQNEAQ (reference sequence). The V end was cut by 1 base, the J end by 5 bases, with 15 bases between. The length of the CDR3 is 16 residues. The CDR3: CASSLGYREEDNEQFF. In nucleotides, the CDR3 is TGTGCCAGCAGCTTAGGGTATAGGGAGGAGGACAATGAGCAGTTCTTC.

As concerns this clone: The sample contains more than one DNA sequence encoding this CDR3. The V gene is TRBV11-2, the J gene TRBJ2-7; 9 bases align to TRBD2. CDR3 length: 15 residues. Germline V gene lookup returns CDR1 SGHAT and CDR2 FQNNGV. The trim removed 1 base at V and 2 bases at J, leaving 3 bases unmatched. Here the CDR3 DNA reads TGTGCCAGCAGCTTAGGGCTAGCGGGACCCTACGAGCAGTACTTC. Translated: CASSLGLAGPYEQYF.

V usage is TRBV30 and J usage is TRBJ1-5; 12 bases line up with TRBD1. Germline CDR1 is GTSNPN and CDR2 is SVGIG (reference sequence). The CDR3 has 15 residues. The V segment lost 3 bases and the J segment 6 bases; nucleotides outside the gene matches: 6. CDR3 nucleotide sequence: TGTGCCTGGAGCCCCCGGGACAGGGGGCCTCAGCCCCAGCATTTT. This codes for CAWSPRDRGPQPQHF. Full variable domain (outside the CDR3, taken from reference TRBV30 and TRBJ1-5): SQTIHQWPATLVQPVGSPLSLECTVEGTSNPNLYWYRQAAGRGLQLLFYSVGIGQISSEVPQNLSASRPQDRQFILSSKKLLLSDSGFYLCAWSPRDRGPQPQHFGDGTRLSIL.

The gene calls are TRBV11-2 and TRBJ1-2; D remains ambiguous. V was pared by 4 bases and J by 4 bases, with 22 bases between. CDR3 length: 17 amino acids. CDR1 SGHAT and CDR2 FQNNGV come from the germline V gene. The CDR3 DNA reads as TGTGCCAGCAGCTCCCTCGGGATTAGGGTCGGAAGCTATGGCTACACCTTC. It is translated as CASSSLGIRVGSYGYTF.

This clone was seen once. The genes are TRBV20-1 and TRBJ1-1, with TRBD1 as a possible D gene (5 bases). The germline V gene has CDR1 DFQATT and CDR2 SNEGSKA (reference sequence). The length of the CDR3 is 15 residues. V was pared by 3 bases and J by 3 bases, with 17 bases between. In nucleotides, the CDR3 is TGCAGTGCTAGTTTTGGGGGGAGGGTGGACACTGAAGCTTTCTTT. Amino acids: CSASFGGRVDTEAFF.

The rearrangement joins TRBV3-1 (or the pseudogene TRBV3-2) to TRBJ2-2; TRBD1 might be the D (5 bases). Trimming cost V 1 base and J 7 bases, with 10 bases left between them. This CDR3 is built from 14 residues. In germline, CDR1 is LGHDT, CDR2 YNNKEL (reference sequence). In DNA form, the CDR3 reads TGTGCCAGCAGCCAAGCGGATAGGGGCGGGGAGCTGTTTTTT. Its protein product is CASSQADRGGELFF.

The rearrangement links TRBV6-5 to TRBJ1-4, with D uncertain. Deletions cut 6 bases from V and 5 bases from J, with 13 bases between. The germline V gene has CDR1 MNHEY and CDR2 SVGAGI. This CDR3 comprises 14 residues. CDR3 nucleotides: TGTGCCAGCAGCCGCCATCCGGGGAATGAAAAACTGTTTTTT. This translates into CASSRHPGNEKLFF.

J is TRBJ2-7 and V is TRBV11-1, with D perhaps matching TRBD1 (6 bases). V shed 3 bases and J shed 0 bases, with 9 bases lying between them. The CDR3 is made up of 14 amino acids. Germline V CDR1 and CDR2: SGHAT, FQDESV (reference sequence). The CDR3 region is CASSFRTDSYEQYF. Written as DNA, the CDR3 is TGTGCCAGCAGCTTTAGGACAGACTCCTACGAGCAGTACTTC. Supplemented by reference TRBV11-1 and TRBJ2-7, the full variable domain reads EAEVAQSPRYKITEKSQAVAFWCDPISGHATLYWYRQILGQGPELLVQFQDESVVDDSQLPKDRFSAERLKGVDSTLKIQPAELGDSAMYLCASSFRTDSYEQYFGPGTRLTVT.

This chain connects TRBV10-1 to TRBJ2-7, with D possibly matching TRBD2 (6 bases). Germline V lookup: CDR1 WNHNN, CDR2 SYGVQD (reference sequence). CDR3 size: 14 residues. Trimming removed 6 bases from V and 3 bases from J, with 15 bases in between. CDR3 sequence reads: CASRSQDGGYEQYF. Written as DNA, the CDR3 is TGCGCCAGCAGATCTCAGGACGGGGGCTACGAGCAGTACTTC.

The rearrangement links TRBV7-9 to TRBJ1-4; TRBD1 matches 7 bases. The CDR3 extends over 16 amino acids. Losses at the gene ends were 5 bases for V and 0 bases for J; bases not matched to a gene: 6. CDR1 SEHNR and CDR2 FQNEAQ come from the germline V gene (reference sequence). In DNA, the CDR3 is TGTGCCAGCAGCGGTAGACAGGGCGCAACTAATGAAAAACTGTTTTTT. This gives the protein CASSGRQGATNEKLFF.

The chain joins TRBV5-1 to TRBJ2-1; perhaps TRBD2 as D (5 bases). Looked up from germline, CDR1 is SGHRS and CDR2 is YFSETQ. Trimming left V 0 bases short and J 8 bases short, with 12 bases between. The CDR3 has 14 residues. CDR3 nucleotide sequence: TGCGCCAGCAGCTTGGCCGCGGGCGGCCATGAGCAGTTCTTC. It translates to CASSLAAGGHEQFF.

V and J are TRBV6-5 and TRBJ1-1, with D maybe TRBD1 (6 bases). The V end lost 7 bases, the J end lost 8 bases, and 17 bases lay between the germline ends. The CDR3 has 13 amino acids. CDR1 is MNHEY, CDR2 SVGAGI, per germline. CDR3 in amino acids: CASTSSQGTEAFF. The CDR3 nucleotides are TGTGCCAGCACCTCTTCACAGGGTACAGAAGCTTTCTTT.

Regarding this clone: This specimen includes other DNA sequences encoding the same CDR3. The genes are TRBV30 and TRBJ2-7; no definite D call. CDR1 and CDR2 from the germline V gene are GTSNPN and SVGIG (reference sequence). The CDR3 loop spans 12 amino acids. Between the trimmed V and J ends, which lost 0 bases and 3 bases, there was a span of 6 bases. The CDR3 DNA reads TGTGCCTGGAGTGTAACGAGCTACGAGCAGTACTTC. Amino acids: CAWSVTSYEQYF.

This clone was detected a few times. This rearrangement joins TRBV10-3 to TRBJ1-2; weak D call: TRBD1 (5 bases). Looked up from germline, CDR1 is ENHRY and CDR2 is SYGVKD. This CDR3 region has 13 residues. Trimming stripped 4 bases from V and 4 bases from J, with 10 bases between. The CDR3 loop reads CAISGQPTYGYTF. CDR3 DNA sequence: TGTGCCATCAGTGGACAGCCGACCTATGGCTACACCTTC.